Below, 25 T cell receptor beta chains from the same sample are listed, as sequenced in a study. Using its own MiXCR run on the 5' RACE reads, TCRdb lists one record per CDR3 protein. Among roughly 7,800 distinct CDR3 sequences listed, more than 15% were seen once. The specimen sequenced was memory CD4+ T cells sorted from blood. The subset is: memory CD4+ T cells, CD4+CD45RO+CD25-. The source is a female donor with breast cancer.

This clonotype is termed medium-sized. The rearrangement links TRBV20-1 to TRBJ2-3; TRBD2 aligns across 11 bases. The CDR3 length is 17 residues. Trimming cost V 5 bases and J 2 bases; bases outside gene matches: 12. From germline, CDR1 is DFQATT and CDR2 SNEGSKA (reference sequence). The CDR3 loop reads CSAPSFSGRDYTDTQYF. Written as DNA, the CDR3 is TGCAGTGCTCCGTCTTTTAGCGGGAGGGACTACACAGATACGCAGTATTTT.

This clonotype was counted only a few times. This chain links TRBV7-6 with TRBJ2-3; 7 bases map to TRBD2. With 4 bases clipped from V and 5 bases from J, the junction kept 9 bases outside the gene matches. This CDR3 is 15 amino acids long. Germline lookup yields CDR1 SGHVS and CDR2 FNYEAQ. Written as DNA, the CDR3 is TGTGCCAGCAGCTCCCTAATGTGGGAGGGAGATACGCAGTATTTT. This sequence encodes CASSSLMWEGDTQYF.

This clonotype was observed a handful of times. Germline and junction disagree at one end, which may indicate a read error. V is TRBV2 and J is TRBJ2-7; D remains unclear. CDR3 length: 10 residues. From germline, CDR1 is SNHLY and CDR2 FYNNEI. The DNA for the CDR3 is TGTGCCAGCCAACGACGTGAGCGGTACTTC. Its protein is CASQRRERYF.

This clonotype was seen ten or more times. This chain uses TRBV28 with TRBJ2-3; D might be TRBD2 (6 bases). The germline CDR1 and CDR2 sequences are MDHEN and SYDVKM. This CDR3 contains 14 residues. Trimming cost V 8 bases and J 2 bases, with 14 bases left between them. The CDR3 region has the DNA TGTGCCAGCCGGCGCGGGGCCCCCACAGATACGCAGTATTTT. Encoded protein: CASRRGAPTDTQYF.

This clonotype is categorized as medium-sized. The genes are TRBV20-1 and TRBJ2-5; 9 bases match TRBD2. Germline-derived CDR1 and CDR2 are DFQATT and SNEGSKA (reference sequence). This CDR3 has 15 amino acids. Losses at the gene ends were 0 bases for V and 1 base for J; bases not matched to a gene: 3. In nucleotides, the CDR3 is TGCAGTGCTAGAGATCGTAGCGGGGGCCAAGAGACCCAGTACTTC. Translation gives CSARDRSGGQETQYF.

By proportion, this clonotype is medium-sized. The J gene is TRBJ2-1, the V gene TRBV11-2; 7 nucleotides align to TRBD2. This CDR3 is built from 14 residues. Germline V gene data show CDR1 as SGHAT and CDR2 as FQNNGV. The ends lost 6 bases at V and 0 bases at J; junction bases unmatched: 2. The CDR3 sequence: CASRRESSYNEQFF. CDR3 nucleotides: TGTGCCAGCAGGCGGGAGTCCTCCTACAATGAGCAGTTCTTC.

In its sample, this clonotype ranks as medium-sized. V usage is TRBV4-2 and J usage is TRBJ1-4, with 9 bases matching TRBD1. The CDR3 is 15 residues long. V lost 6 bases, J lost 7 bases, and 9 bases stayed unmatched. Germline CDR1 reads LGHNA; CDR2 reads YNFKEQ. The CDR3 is CASSLGTGTGEKLFF. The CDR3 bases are TGTGCCAGCAGTCTTGGGACAGGGACGGGTGAAAAACTGTTTTTT.

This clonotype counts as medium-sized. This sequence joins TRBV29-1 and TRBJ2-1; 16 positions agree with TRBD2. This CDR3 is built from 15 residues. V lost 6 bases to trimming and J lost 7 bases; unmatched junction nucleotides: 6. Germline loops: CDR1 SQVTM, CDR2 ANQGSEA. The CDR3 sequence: CSVGTSGRGGNEQFF. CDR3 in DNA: TGCAGCGTGGGGACTAGCGGGAGGGGGGGGAATGAGCAGTTCTTC.

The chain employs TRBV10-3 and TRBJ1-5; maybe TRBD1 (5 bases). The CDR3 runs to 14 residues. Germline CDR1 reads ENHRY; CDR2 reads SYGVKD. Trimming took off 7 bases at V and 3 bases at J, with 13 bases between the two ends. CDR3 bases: TGTGCCATCAAAGGAACAGGTACCAATCAGCCCCAGCATTTT. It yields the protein CAIKGTGTNQPQHF.

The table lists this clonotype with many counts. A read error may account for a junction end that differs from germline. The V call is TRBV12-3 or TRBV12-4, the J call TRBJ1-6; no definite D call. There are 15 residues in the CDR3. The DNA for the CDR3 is TGTGCCAGCAGGTTAGTAGGCGGCGTGAATTCACCCCTCCACTTT. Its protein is CASRLVGGVNSPLHF.

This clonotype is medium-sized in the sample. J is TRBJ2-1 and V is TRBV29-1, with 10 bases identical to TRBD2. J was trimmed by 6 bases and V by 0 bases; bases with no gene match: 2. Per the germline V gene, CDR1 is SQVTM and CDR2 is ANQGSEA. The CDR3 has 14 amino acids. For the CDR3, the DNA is TGCAGCGTTGAAGAGCTAGCGGGAGTCAATGAGCAGTTCTTC. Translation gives CSVEELAGVNEQFF.

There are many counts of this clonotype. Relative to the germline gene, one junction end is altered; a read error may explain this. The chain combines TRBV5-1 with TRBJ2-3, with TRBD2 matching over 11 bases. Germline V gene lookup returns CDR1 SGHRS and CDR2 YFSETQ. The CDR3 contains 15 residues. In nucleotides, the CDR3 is TGCGCCAGCAGCGGAACTAGCGGGGGCACAGATGCGCAGTATTTT. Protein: CASSGTSGGTDAQYF.

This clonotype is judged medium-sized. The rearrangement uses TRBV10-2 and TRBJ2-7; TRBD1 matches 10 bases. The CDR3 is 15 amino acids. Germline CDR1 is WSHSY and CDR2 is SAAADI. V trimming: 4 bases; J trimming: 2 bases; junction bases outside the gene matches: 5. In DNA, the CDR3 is TGCGCCAGCAGTGGATTAGGACAGGGGGCCTACGAGCAGTACTTC. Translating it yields CASSGLGQGAYEQYF.

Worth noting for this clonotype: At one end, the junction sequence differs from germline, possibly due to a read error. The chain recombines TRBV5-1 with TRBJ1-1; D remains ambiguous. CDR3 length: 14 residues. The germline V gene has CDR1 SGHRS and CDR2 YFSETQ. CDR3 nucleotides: TGCGCCAGCAGCTCGAGGGTCGAGAACCCTGAAGCTTTCTTT. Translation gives CASSSRVENPEAFF.

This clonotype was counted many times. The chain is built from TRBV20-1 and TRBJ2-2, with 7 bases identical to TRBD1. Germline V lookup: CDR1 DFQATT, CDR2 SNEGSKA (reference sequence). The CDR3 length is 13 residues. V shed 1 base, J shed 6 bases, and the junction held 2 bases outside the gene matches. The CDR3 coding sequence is TGCAGTGCTAGAGTGCAGGGGGCCGGGGAGCTGTTTTTT. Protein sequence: CSARVQGAGELFF.

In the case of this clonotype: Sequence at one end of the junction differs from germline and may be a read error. CDR3 DNA: TGTGCCACCAGTGATTTGCGGGGGTTCGAGCAGGACTTC. Amino acids: CATSDLRGFEQDF. J is TRBJ2-7 and V is TRBV24-1; weak D call: TRBD2 (6 bases). This CDR3 comprises 13 residues. The germline V gene encodes CDR1 KGHDR and CDR2 SFDVKD.

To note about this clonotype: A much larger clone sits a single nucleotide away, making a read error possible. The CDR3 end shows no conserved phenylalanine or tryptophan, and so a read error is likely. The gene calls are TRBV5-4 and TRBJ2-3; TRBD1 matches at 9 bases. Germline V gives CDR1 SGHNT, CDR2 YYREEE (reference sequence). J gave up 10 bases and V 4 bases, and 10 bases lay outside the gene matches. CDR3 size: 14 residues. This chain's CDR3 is CASSTGIRDRAQYS. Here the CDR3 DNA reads TGTGCCAGCAGCACTGGGATACGGGACAGGGCGCAGTATTCT.

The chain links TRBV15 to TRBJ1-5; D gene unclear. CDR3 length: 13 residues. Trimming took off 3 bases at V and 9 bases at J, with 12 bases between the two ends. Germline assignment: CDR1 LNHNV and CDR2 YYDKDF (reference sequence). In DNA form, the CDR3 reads TGTGCCACCAGCAGCGTCCTGAAGAGGCCCCAGCATTTT. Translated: CATSSVLKRPQHF.

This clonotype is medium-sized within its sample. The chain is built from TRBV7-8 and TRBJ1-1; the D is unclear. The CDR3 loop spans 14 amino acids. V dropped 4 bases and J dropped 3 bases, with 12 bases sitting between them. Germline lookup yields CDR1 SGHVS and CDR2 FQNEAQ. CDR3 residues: CASSSDTFYTEAFF. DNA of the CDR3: TGTGCCAGCAGCTCTGACACCTTCTACACTGAAGCTTTCTTT.

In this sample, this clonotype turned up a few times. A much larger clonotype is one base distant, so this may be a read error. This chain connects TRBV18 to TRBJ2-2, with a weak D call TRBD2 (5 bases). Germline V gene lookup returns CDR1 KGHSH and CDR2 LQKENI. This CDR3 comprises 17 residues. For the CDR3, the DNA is TGTGCCAGCTCACCTTCTAGGCAAGCCCAGAACACCGGGGAGCTGGTTTTT. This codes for CASSPSRQAQNTGELVF. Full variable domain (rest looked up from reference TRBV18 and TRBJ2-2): NAGVMQNPRHLVRRRGQEARLRCSPMKGHSHVYWYRQLPEEGLKFMVYLQKENIIDESGMPKERFSAEFPKEGPSILRIQQVVRGDSAAYFCASSPSRQAQNTGELVFGEGSRLTVL.

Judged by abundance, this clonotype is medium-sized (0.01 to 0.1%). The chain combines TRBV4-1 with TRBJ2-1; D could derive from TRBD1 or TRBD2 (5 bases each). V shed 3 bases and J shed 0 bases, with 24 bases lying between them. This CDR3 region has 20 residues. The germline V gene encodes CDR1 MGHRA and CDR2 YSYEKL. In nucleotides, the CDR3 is TGCGCCAGCAGCCATCTACGGCGCGGGCAGGGCCCCAGCTCCTACAATGAGCAGTTCTTC. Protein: CASSHLRRGQGPSSYNEQFF.

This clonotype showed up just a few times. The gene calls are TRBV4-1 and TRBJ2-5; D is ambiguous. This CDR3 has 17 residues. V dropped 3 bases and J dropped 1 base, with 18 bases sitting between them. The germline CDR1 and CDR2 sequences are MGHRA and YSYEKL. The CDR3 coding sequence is TGCGCCAGCAGCCAGAACTACGTTAGAAGGGCCCAAGAGACCCAGTACTTC. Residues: CASSQNYVRRAQETQYF.

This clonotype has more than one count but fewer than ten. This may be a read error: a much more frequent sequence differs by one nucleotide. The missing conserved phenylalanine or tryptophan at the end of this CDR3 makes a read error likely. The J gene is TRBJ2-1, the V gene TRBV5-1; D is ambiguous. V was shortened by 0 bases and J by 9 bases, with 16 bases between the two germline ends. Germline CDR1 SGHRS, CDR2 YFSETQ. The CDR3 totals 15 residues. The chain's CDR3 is CASSLGQTFGAEQFL. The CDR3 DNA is TGCGCCAGCAGCTTGGGCCAGACATTTGGTGCTGAGCAGTTCCTC.

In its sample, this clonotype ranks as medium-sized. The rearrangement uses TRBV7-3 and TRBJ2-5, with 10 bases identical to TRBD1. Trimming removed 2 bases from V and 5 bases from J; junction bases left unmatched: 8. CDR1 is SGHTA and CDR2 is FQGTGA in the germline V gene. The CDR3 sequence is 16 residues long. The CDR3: CASSLSGQGGRETQYF. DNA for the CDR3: TGTGCCAGCAGCTTATCTGGACAGGGGGGAAGGGAGACCCAGTACTTC.

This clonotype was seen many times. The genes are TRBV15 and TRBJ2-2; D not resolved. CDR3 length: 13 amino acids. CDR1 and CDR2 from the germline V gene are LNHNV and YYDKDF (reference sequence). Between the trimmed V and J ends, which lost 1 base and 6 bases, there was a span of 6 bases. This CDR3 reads CATSRARSGELFF. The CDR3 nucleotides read TGTGCCACCAGCAGAGCACGCTCCGGGGAGCTGTTTTTT.